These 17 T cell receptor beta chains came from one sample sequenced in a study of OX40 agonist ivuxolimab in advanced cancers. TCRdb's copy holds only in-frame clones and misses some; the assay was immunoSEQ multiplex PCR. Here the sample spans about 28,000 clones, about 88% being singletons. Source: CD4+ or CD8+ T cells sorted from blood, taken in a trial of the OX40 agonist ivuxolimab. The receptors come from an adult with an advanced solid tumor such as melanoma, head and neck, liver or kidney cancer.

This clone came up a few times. The CDR3 sequence is CASSFDPGRMSDTQYF. The CDR3 DNA reads as TGTGCCAGCAGCTTCGACCCAGGGAGGATGTCAGATACGCAGTATTTT. V usage is TRBV5-6 and J usage is TRBJ2-3, with a tentative D call TRBD2 (6 bases). The CDR3 consists of 16 residues. The V end was cut by 2 bases, the J end by 4 bases, with 17 bases between. Germline V CDR1 and CDR2: SGHDT, YYEEEE.

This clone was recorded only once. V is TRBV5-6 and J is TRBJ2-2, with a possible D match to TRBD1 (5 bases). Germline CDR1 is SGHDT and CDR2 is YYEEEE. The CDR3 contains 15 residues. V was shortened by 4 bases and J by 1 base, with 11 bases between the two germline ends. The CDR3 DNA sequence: TGTGCCAGCAGCCCCCCGACAGAGAACACCGGGGAGCTGTTTTTT. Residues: CASSPPTENTGELFF.

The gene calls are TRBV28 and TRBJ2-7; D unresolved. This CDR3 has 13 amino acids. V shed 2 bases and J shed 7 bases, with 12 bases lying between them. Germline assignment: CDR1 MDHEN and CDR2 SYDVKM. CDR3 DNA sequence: TGTGCCAGCAGTTTACTTGGGGTTCGGGAGCAGTACTTC. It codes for CASSLLGVREQYF.

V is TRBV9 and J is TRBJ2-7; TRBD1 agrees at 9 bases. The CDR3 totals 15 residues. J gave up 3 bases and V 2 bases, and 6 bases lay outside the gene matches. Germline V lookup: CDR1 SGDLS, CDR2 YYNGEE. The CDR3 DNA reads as TGTGCCAGCAGCGTTACCCCGGGACAGGGCTACGAGCAGTACTTC. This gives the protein CASSVTPGQGYEQYF.

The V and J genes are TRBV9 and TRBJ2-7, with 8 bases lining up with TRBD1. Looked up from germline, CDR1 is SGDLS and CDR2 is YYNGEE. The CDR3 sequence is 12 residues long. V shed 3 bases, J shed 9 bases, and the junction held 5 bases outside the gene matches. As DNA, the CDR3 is TGTGCCAGCAGCGGACAGGGGTCCGTGCAGTACTTC. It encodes CASSGQGSVQYF.

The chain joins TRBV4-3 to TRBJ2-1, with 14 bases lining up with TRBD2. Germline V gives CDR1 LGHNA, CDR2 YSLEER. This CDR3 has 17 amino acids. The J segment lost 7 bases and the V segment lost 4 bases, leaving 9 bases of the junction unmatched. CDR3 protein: CASSRREGLAGVNEQFF. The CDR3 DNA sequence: TGCGCCAGCAGCCGCCGGGAGGGACTAGCGGGAGTGAATGAGCAGTTCTTC.

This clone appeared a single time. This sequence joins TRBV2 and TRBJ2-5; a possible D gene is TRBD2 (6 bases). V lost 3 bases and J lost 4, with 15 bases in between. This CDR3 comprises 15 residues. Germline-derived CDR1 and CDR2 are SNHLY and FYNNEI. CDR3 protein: CASSESEGWGETQYF. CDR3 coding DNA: TGTGCCAGCAGTGAGTCGGAGGGATGGGGAGAGACCCAGTACTTC.

This CDR3 reads CASSLLGVQETQYF. DNA of the CDR3: TGTGCCAGCAGTTTATTGGGGGTCCAAGAGACCCAGTACTTC. The chain recombines TRBV28 with TRBJ2-5; D assignment may be TRBD1 or TRBD2 (5 bases each). This CDR3 is built from 14 residues. Deletions cut 1 base from V and 1 base from J, with 7 bases between. Germline CDR1 is MDHEN and CDR2 is SYDVKM. The whole variable domain, filled in from reference TRBV28 and TRBJ2-5, reads DVKVTQSSRYLVKRTGEKVFLECVQDMDHENMFWYRQDPGLGLRLIYFSYDVKMKEKGDIPEGYSVSREKKERFSLILESASTNQTSMYLCASSLLGVQETQYFGPGTRLLVL.

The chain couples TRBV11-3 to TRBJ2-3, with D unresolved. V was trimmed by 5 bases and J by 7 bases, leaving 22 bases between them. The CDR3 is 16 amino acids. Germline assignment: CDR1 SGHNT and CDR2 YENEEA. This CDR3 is CASSPAEGPSRYTQYF. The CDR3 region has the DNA TGTGCCAGCAGCCCGGCCGAAGGTCCTTCCCGATATACGCAGTATTTT.

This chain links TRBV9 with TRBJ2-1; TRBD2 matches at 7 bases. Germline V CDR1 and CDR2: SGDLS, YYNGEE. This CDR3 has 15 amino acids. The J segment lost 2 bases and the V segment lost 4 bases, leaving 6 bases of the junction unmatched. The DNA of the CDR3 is TGTGCCAGCAGCCTAGGTGCGGGAGCCTACAATGAGCAGTTCTTC. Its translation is CASSLGAGAYNEQFF. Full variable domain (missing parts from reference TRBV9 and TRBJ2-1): DSGVTQTPKHLITATGQRVTLRCSPRSGDLSVYWYQQSLDQGLQFLIQYYNGEERAKGNILERFSAQQFPDLHSELNLSSLELGDSALYFCASSLGAGAYNEQFFGPGTRLTVL.

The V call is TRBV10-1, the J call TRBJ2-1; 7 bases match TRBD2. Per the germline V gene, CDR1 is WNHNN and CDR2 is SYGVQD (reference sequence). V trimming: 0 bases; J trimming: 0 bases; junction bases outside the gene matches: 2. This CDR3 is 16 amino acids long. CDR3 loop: CASSESGGSSYNEQFF. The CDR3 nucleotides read TGCGCCAGCAGTGAGTCTGGCGGGAGCTCCTACAATGAGCAGTTCTTC.

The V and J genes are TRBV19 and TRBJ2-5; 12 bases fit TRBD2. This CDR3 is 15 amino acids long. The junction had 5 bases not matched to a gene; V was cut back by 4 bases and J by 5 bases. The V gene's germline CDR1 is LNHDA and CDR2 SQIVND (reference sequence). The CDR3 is CASSTELAGGETQYF. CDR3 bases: TGTGCCAGTAGTACCGAACTAGCGGGAGGCGAGACCCAGTACTTC. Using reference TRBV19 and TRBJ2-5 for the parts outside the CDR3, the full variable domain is DGGITQSPKYLFRKEGQNVTLSCEQNLNHDAMYWYRQDPGQGLRLIYYSQIVNDFQKGDIAEGYSVSREKKESFPLTVTSAQKNPTAFYLCASSTELAGGETQYFGPGTRLLVL.

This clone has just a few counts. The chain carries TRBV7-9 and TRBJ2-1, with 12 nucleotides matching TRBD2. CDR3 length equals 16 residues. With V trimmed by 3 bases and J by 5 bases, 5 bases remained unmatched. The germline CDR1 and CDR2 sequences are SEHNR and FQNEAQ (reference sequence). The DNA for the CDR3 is TGTGCCAGCAGCTTCAGACTAGCGGGAGACCACAATGAGCAGTTCTTC. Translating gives CASSFRLAGDHNEQFF.

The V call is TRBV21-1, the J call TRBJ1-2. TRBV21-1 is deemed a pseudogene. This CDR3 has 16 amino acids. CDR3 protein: CASSPKVRGGHYGYTF. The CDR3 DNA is TGTGCCAGCAGCCCTAAAGTTAGGGGGGGACACTATGGCTACACCTTC.

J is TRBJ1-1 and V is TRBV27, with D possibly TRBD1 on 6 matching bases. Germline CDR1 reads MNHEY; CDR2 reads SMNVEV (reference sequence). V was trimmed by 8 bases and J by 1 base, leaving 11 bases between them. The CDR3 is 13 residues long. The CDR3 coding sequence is TGTGCCAGCCTCGAACAGGGGAACACTGAAGCTTTCTTT. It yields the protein CASLEQGNTEAFF.

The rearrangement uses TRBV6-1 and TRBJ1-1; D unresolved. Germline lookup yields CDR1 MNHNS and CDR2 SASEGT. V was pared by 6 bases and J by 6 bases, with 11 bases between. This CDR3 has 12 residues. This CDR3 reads CASSQTGAEAFF. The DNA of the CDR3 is TGTGCCAGCAGCCAGACGGGCGCTGAAGCTTTCTTT.

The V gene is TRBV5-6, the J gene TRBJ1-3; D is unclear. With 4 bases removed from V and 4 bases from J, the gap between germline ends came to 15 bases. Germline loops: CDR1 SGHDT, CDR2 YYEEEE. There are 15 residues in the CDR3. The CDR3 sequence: CASSPGPSGGNTIYF. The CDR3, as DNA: TGTGCCAGCAGCCCGGGCCCCTCGGGGGGAAACACCATATATTTT.